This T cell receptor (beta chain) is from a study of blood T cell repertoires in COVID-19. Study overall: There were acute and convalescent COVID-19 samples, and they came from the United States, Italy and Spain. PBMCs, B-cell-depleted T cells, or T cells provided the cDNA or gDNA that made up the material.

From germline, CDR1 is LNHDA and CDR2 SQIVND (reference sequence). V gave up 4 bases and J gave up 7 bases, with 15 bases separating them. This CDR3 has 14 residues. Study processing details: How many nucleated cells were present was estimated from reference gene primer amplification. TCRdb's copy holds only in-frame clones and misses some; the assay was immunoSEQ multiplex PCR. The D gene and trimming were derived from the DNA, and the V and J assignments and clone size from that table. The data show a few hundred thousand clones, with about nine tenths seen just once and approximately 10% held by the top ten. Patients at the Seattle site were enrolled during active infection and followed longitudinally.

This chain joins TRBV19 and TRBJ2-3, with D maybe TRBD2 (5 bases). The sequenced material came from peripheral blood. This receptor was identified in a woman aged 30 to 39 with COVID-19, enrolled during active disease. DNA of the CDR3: TGTGCCAGTAGTAACGGGATACGCATGAATACGCAGTATTTT. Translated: CASSNGIRMNTQYF.